This T cell receptor (beta chain) is drawn from a study of regulatory T cells in long-lasting Graves disease. About the research overall: Duration of antithyroid drug therapy among newly diagnosed Graves' patients was under 3 months.

Through Arm-PCR of CDR3 regions and iRepertoire HTBI primers, TCR beta libraries were built. TCRdb used MiXCR to reprocess the multiplex PCR reads, holding one entry per CDR3 protein. The sample records around 420,000 distinct CDR3 sequences, around 15% being singletons. This clonotype was counted many times. Its antigen is not known. General study points: Between persistent patients, thousands of public clonotypes were shared, exceeding the 800 to 1,000 shared between new patients. Persistent disease was associated with favored TRBV28 usage and with favored use of TRBJ1-2 and TRBJ2-5. Sample size, which was small, may have reduced accuracy.

Time point denoted: newly diagnosed GD, antithyroid drugs for less than 3 months. PBMC RNA was the source of the TCR library. Germline CDR1 SGHTA, CDR2 FQGTGA. The germline V and J ends were trimmed by 2 bases and 5 bases, with 13 bases remaining between them. This CDR3 has 14 residues. The sample here was peripheral blood mononuclear cells (PBMCs), taken at new diagnosis, from a patient treated with antithyroid drugs. This receptor was obtained from a female donor with Graves disease. The chain links TRBV7-3 to TRBJ2-7; D is ambiguous. The chain's CDR3 is CASSLYGALDEQYF. For the CDR3, the DNA is TGTGCCAGCAGCTTATATGGAGCCCTAGACGAGCAGTACTTC. Looking up the rest from reference TRBV7-3 and TRBJ2-7 gives the full variable domain: GAGVSQTPSNKVTEKGKYVELRCDPISGHTALYWYRQSLGQGPEFLIYFQGTGAADDSGLPNDRFFAVRPEGSVSTLKIQRTERGDSAVYLCASSLYGALDEQYFGPGTRLTVT.